This T cell receptor beta chain comes out of a study of shared clonotypes between healthy human individuals. Generated by immunoSEQ multiplex PCR, the TCRdb table keeps only in-frame clones and is missing some. The sample shows more than 2 million clones, under 97% of them seen only once. This CDR3 region has 14 residues. With 6 bases removed from V and 4 bases from J, the gap between germline ends came to 15 bases. Germline V lookup: CDR1 MNHEY, CDR2 SVGAGI. Findings and caveats of the study: In contrast to clonotypes shared by all four donors, non-shared clonotypes had lower generation probabilities. Four donors shared 4.5% to 6.5% of their naive CD4 clonotypes. Relative to memory subsets, naive subsets generally showed larger estimated richness.

In regard to this clone: Antigen specificity is unknown.

The sequence derives from a man between 18 and 29 years old in good health. The sample consisted of naive CD4+ T cells sorted from blood. The subset: CD45RA+ positively selected. The V call is TRBV6-5, the J call TRBJ1-1; D is uncertain. CDR3 nucleotide sequence: TGTGCCAGCAGGCGGACCGGGGAGAGCACTGAAGCTTTCTTT. This gives the protein CASRRTGESTEAFF.